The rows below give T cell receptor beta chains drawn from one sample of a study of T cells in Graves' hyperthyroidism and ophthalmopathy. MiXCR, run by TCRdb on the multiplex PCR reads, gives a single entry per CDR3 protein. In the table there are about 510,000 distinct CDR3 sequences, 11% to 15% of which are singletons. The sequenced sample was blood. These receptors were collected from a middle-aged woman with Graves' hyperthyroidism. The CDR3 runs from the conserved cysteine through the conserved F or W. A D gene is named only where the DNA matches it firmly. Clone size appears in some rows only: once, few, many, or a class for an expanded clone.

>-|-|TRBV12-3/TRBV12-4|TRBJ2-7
TGTGCCAGCACCCTCCCTGGGGCTGACGAGCAGTACTTC
CASTLPGADEQYF
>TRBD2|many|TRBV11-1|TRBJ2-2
TGTGCCAGCAGCTTACAACTAGCGGTAAACACCGGGGAGCTGTTTTTT
CASSLQLAVNTGELFF
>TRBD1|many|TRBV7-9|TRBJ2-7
TGTGCCAGCAGCCCGTCGACAGGGGGCAACGAGCAGTACTTC
CASSPSTGGNEQYF
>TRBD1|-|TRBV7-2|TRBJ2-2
TGTGCCAGCAGCATAATGACAGGGTTTCCGAACACCGGGGAGCTGTTTTTT
CASSIMTGFPNTGELFF
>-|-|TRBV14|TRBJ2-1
TGTGCCAGCAGCCCATCGGCTAGCGCCTCCTACAATGAGCAGTTCTTC
CASSPSASASYNEQFF
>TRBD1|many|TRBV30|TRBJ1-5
TGTGCCTGGAGTGTAGGGGGCGCGAGCAATCAGCCCCAGCATTTT
CAWSVGGASNQPQHF
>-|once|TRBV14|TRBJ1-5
TGTGCCAGCAGCCAAGACGCGAATCAGCCCCAGCATTTT
CASSQDANQPQHF
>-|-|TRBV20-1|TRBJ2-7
TGCAGTGCTAGACCGGGACACCTCTACGAGCAGTACTTC
CSARPGHLYEQYF
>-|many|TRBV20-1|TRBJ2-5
TGCAGTGCTAGAGATCTCATCGGGCTCCCAAAAGAGACCCAGTACTTC
CSARDLIGLPKETQYF
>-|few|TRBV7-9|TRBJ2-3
TGTGCCAGCAGCTTATTAGCGGAGATCACAGATACGCAGTATTTT
CASSLLAEITDTQYF
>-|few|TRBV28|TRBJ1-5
TGTGCCCTCGCGATGGACAATCAGCCCCAGCATTTT
CALAMDNQPQHF
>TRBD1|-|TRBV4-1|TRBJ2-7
TGCGCCAGCAGCCTCCAATCCGGGACAGCCTCCTACGAGCAGTACTTC
CASSLQSGTASYEQYF
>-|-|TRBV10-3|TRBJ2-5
TGTGCCATCGGAGGAGGAGAGACCCAGTACTTC
CAIGGGETQYF
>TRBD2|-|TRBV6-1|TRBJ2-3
TGTGCCACCTTAGCGGGAGGCACAGATACGCAGTATTTT
CATLAGGTDTQYF
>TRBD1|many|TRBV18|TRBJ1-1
TGTGCCAGCTCACCAGACAGGGCCTTACTTGAAGCTTTCTTT
CASSPDRALLEAFF
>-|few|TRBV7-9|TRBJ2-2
TGTGCCAGCAGCTTTAGCCCGGCCGGGGAGCTGTTTTTT
CASSFSPAGELFF
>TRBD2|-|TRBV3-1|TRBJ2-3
TGTGCCAGCAGCCAAGTTCTAGCGGGAGGGCCGAGCACAGATACGCAGTATTTT
CASSQVLAGGPSTDTQYF
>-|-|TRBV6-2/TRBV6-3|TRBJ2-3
TGTGCCAGTAGTTCGCGCGCGGGACACACAGATACGCAGTATTTT
CASSSRAGHTDTQYF
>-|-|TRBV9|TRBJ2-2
TGTGCCAGCAGCGTAGCTCAGGGGATCGGGGAGCTGTTTTTT
CASSVAQGIGELFF
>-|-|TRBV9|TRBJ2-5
TGTGCCAGCAGCGTAGCTCTCAGGGGGGAAGAGACCCAGTACTTC
CASSVALRGEETQYF
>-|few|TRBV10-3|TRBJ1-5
TGTGCCATCAGACAGTCCCAGGGGCAGCCCCAGCATTTT
CAIRQSQGQPQHF
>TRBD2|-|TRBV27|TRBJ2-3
TGTGCCAGCAGTGCCTCGACTAGCGGAACAGATACGCAGTATTTT
CASSASTSGTDTQYF
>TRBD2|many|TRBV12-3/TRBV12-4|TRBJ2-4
TGTGCCAGCAGTTTGGACCGGACTAGCGGGAGCCAAAACATTCAGTACTTC
CASSLDRTSGSQNIQYF
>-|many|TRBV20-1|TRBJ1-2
TGCAGTGCTCCTCAGGGGTCGCGGGGCTACACCTTC
CSAPQGSRGYTF
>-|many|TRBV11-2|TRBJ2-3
TGTGCCAGCAGCCCAGACTTGTGGGATACGCAGTATTTT
CASSPDLWDTQYF
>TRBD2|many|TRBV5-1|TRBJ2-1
TGCGCCAGCAGCTTGGCCGCTTCTAGCGGGAGTAGTAATGAGCAGTTCTTC
CASSLAASSGSSNEQFF
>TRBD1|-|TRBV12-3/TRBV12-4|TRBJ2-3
TGTGCCAGCAGTTTGGGCCAAACAGGGGGCGTTACGCAGTATTTT
CASSLGQTGGVTQYF
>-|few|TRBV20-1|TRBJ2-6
TGCAGTGCTGACTACTCTGGGGCCAACGTCCTGACTTTC
CSADYSGANVLTF
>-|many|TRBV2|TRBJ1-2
TGTGCCAGCTCCAAAAGGGCAGATAACTATGGCTACACCTTC
CASSKRADNYGYTF
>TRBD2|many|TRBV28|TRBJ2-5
TGTGCCAGCAGTTTGGAGCGGGAGGGGACCCAGTACTTC
CASSLEREGTQYF
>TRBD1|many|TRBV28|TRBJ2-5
TGTGCCAGCAGTTTATCTCGATGGACAGGGGGGACCCAGTACTTC
CASSLSRWTGGTQYF
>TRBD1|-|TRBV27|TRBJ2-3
TGTGCCAGCAGTTATCAGGGGGAACAGATCACAGATACGCAGTATTTT
CASSYQGEQITDTQYF
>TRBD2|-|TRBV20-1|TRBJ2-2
TGCAGTGCTAGAGATAGGCTAGCGGGGTCGAACACCGGGGAGCTGTTTTTT
CSARDRLAGSNTGELFF
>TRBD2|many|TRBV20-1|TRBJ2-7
TGCAGTGCCCCAGCGGGAGCCTCAGCTACGGGGCAGTACTTC
CSAPAGASATGQYF
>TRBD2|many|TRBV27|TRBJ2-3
TGTGCCAGCAGCCCCAGACTAGCGGGAGGGGGTGTGTCGGGAGATACGCAGTATTTT
CASSPRLAGGGVSGDTQYF